The T cell receptor beta chain under discussion was sequenced for a study of blood T cell repertoires in COVID-19. Whole-study context: Spain, Italy and the United States supplied samples that represented acute and convalescent COVID-19. Sample material is recorded as cDNA or gDNA derived from T cells, B-cell-depleted T cells, or PBMCs.

As handled by the study authors: Amplification with reference gene primers provided the estimates of nucleated cell counts. Clones were sequenced by immunoSEQ multiplex PCR, and TCRdb holds only the in-frame ones, with some missing. The V and J calls and clone size were taken over from that table, and D and trimming were inferred from the DNA. The sample holds some 190,000 clones, 75% to 90% seen once. The length of the CDR3 is 16 residues. The germline V gene has CDR1 LNHDA and CDR2 SQIVND (reference sequence). V gave up 4 bases and J gave up 2 bases, with 16 bases separating them. This chain connects TRBV19 to TRBJ2-3; possibly TRBD2 for D (6 bases). This clonotype originated in a woman aged 60-70 years with acute or convalescent COVID-19. Sequenced input: peripheral blood. This chain's CDR3 is CASSRNSPGVTDTQYF. CDR3 nucleotide sequence: TGTGCCAGTAGTAGGAATAGTCCGGGGGTCACAGATACGCAGTATTTT.